Each of the 23 T cell receptor beta chains below was sequenced from the same sample in a study of type 1 and type 2 diabetes patients. PCR was run on genomic DNA. The TCR beta CDR3 region was amplified using 30 forward and 13 reverse primers. TCRdb redid the calling of the multiplex PCR reads with MiXCR, one entry per CDR3 protein. This sample has fewer than 350,000 distinct CDR3 sequences, with 40% to 50% found just once. The material sequenced was peripheral blood mononuclear cells (PBMCs). Every receptor here comes from a man between 18 and 29 years old with type 2 diabetes.

This sequence joins TRBV6-6 and TRBJ2-1; 7 nucleotides align to TRBD2. With V trimmed by 0 bases and J by 4 bases, 3 bases remained unmatched. Germline values: CDR1 MNHNY, CDR2 SVGAGI (reference sequence). CDR3 length equals 15 residues. Written as DNA, the CDR3 is TGTGCCAGCAGTTACTCGGGGGAGGGGTACAATGAGCAGTTCTTC. Amino acid sequence: CASSYSGEGYNEQFF.

Only a few counts were recorded for this clonotype. The J gene is TRBJ2-5, the V gene TRBV7-2; D might be TRBD1 (5 bases). This CDR3 has 13 amino acids. The V gene lost 6 bases and the J gene lost 5 bases, with 13 bases spanning the gap. CDR1 and CDR2 (germline): SGHTA, FQGNSA. This CDR3 is CASRRGGSETQYF. The CDR3 DNA reads TGTGCCAGCAGAAGGGGCGGATCGGAGACCCAGTACTTC. Full variable domain (remainder filled in from reference TRBV7-2 and TRBJ2-5): GAGVSQSPSNKVTEKGKDVELRCDPISGHTALYWYRQSLGQGLEFLIYFQGNSAPDKSGLPSDRFSAERTGGSVSTLTIQRTQQEDSAVYLCASRRGGSETQYFGPGTRLLVL.

The chain combines TRBV19 with TRBJ2-1; 12 bases align to TRBD1. The V segment lost 3 bases and the J segment 3 bases; nucleotides outside the gene matches: 6. The CDR3 covers 17 residues. Looked up from germline, CDR1 is LNHDA and CDR2 is SQIVND (reference sequence). CDR3 nucleotides: TGTGCCAGTAGTATCTCCGGGACAGGGGGCTTCTACAATGAGCAGTTCTTC. Amino acid sequence: CASSISGTGGFYNEQFF.

This clonotype appeared many times. The V gene is TRBV30, the J gene TRBJ2-7; D unresolved. The CDR3 sequence is 11 residues long. Trimming removed 0 bases from V and 7 bases from J, with 7 bases in between. CDR1 and CDR2 (germline): GTSNPN, SVGIG (reference sequence). CDR3 amino acids: CAWSVLDEQYF. The CDR3 DNA follows: TGTGCCTGGAGTGTACTGGATGAGCAGTACTTC.

CDR3 protein: CASSEHGDTEAFF. For the CDR3, the DNA is TGTGCCAGCAGTGAACACGGGGACACTGAAGCTTTCTTT. This chain uses TRBV6-6 with TRBJ1-1; no reliable D call. The CDR3 totals 13 residues. Trimming left V 5 bases short and J 3 bases short, with 10 bases between. Germline V gene lookup returns CDR1 MNHNY and CDR2 SVGAGI (reference sequence).

In this sample, this clonotype turned up a few times. The chain combines TRBV6-5 with TRBJ2-1, with TRBD1 as a possible D gene (6 bases). Germline loops: CDR1 MNHEY, CDR2 SVGAGI. Between the trimmed V and J ends, which lost 7 bases and 0 bases, there was a span of 19 bases. The CDR3 covers 17 residues. CDR3 DNA: TGTGCCAGCACCGTCCGCTTGGGGGCCCGCTCCTACAATGAGCAGTTCTTC. This encodes CASTVRLGARSYNEQFF.

This clonotype occurred many times. The rearrangement uses TRBV19 and TRBJ2-2; possible D gene TRBD2, 5 bases. Deletions cut 8 bases from V and 7 bases from J, with 8 bases between. From germline, CDR1 is LNHDA and CDR2 SQIVND (reference sequence). This CDR3 comprises 11 residues. The CDR3 DNA reads as TGTGCCAGTGGACGGGGCGGGGAGCTGTTTTTT. This translates into CASGRGGELFF.

This chain joins TRBV28 and TRBJ1-2; TRBD1 might be the D (5 bases). In germline, CDR1 is MDHEN, CDR2 SYDVKM. V dropped 6 bases and J dropped 5 bases, with 7 bases sitting between them. This CDR3 is 11 amino acids long. DNA of the CDR3: TGTGCCAGCAGCAGACAGTATGGCTACACCTTC. Its protein is CASSRQYGYTF.

Only a few counts were recorded for this clonotype. This chain uses TRBV19 with TRBJ2-7; 8 nucleotides agree with TRBD1. The CDR3 has 18 residues. CDR1 is LNHDA, CDR2 SQIVND, per germline (reference sequence). V dropped 3 bases and J dropped 6; count of bases not matched to a gene: 19. The CDR3 protein is CASSIEAANRDRPAEQYF. CDR3 sequence (DNA): TGTGCCAGTAGTATTGAAGCCGCAAACCGGGACAGGCCCGCCGAGCAGTACTTC.

This clonotype was detected only a few times. J is TRBJ2-5 and V is TRBV2, with D uncertain. CDR1 and CDR2 (germline): SNHLY, FYNNEI. This CDR3 has 13 residues. The V and J ends lost 5 bases and 3 bases respectively, with 10 bases between them. For the CDR3, the DNA is TGTGCCAGCAGTTCTCTCTTTGAAGAGACCCAGTACTTC. Residues: CASSSLFEETQYF.

Of note for this clonotype: Here the CDR3 omits its conserved ending phenylalanine or tryptophan, so a read error is the likely source. This rearrangement joins TRBV19 to TRBJ1-5, with unresolved D. V was shortened by 7 bases and J by 5 bases, with 12 bases between the two germline ends. The CDR3 is 13 amino acids. In germline, CDR1 is LNHDA, CDR2 SQIVND (reference sequence). The CDR3, as DNA: TGTGCCAGTAAGGGTGAGGGCTATCAGCCCCAGCATCTT. Amino acid sequence: CASKGEGYQPQHL.

The V gene is TRBV10-3, the J gene TRBJ2-2, with TRBD2 identical over 10 bases. V gave up 10 bases and J gave up 4 bases; unmatched junction bases: 18. Per the germline V gene, CDR1 is ENHRY and CDR2 is SYGVKD. This CDR3 has 18 residues. Written as DNA, the CDR3 is TGTGCCAGCACCCTCCCCCCTAGCGGGAGATCGGCCACCGGGGAGCTGTTTTTT. Translating gives CASTLPPSGRSATGELFF.

This clonotype was observed a handful of times. The chain recombines TRBV2 with TRBJ2-1; the match to TRBD2 covers 7 bases. Germline V gene lookup returns CDR1 SNHLY and CDR2 FYNNEI. The J segment lost 7 bases and the V segment lost 5 bases, leaving 11 bases of the junction unmatched. The CDR3 loop spans 15 amino acids. CDR3 residues: CASSTGRAETNEQFF. The CDR3 DNA reads as TGTGCCAGCAGTACGGGGAGGGCGGAAACAAATGAGCAGTTCTTC.

The sample holds one count of this clonotype. No conserved phenylalanine or tryptophan ends this CDR3, so it is likely a read error. The V and J genes are TRBV7-6 and TRBJ2-7, with TRBD1 matching over 11 bases. This CDR3 region has 16 residues. J gave up 6 bases and V 0 bases, and 7 bases lay outside the gene matches. Germline assignment: CDR1 SGHVS and CDR2 FNYEAQ. The CDR3 spells CASSLAQSGQGGEQYS. The CDR3 DNA follows: TGTGCCAGCAGCTTAGCGCAGTCGGGACAGGGGGGCGAGCAGTACTCC.

Many counts were recorded for this clonotype. V and J are TRBV7-8 and TRBJ2-7; D is undetermined. This CDR3 is built from 12 residues. Trimming cost V 5 bases and J 4 bases, with 9 bases left between them. Germline-derived CDR1 and CDR2 are SGHVS and FQNEAQ. The CDR3 here is CASSPQEYEQYF. The CDR3 DNA is TGTGCCAGCAGCCCGCAGGAATACGAGCAGTACTTC.

J is TRBJ2-3 and V is TRBV6-6; D may be TRBD2 (5 bases). The germline V and J ends were trimmed by 4 bases and 8 bases, with 13 bases remaining between them. This CDR3 is 13 amino acids long. Germline V gives CDR1 MNHNY, CDR2 SVGAGI (reference sequence). CDR3 sequence (DNA): TGTGCCAGCAGTTCGGACCAAGAGGGTACGCAGTATTTT. This encodes CASSSDQEGTQYF.

The genes are TRBV6-6 and TRBJ2-7, with TRBD1 as a possible D gene (5 bases). CDR1 and CDR2 (germline): MNHNY, SVGAGI (reference sequence). Trimming left V 2 bases short and J 3 bases short, with 8 bases between. The CDR3 sequence is 13 residues long. CDR3 region: CASSYGQYYEQYF. For the CDR3, the DNA is TGTGCCAGCAGTTACGGACAATACTACGAGCAGTACTTC.

Remarks on this clonotype: At one boundary the junction diverges from the germline segment, which might be a read error. The chain has TRBV12-3 or TRBV12-4 and TRBJ1-1; D call uncertain. The CDR3 is 13 amino acids. The CDR3 protein is CASSLGGYGEAFF. The DNA for the CDR3 is TGTGCCAGCAGCTTAGGCGGGTACGGTGAAGCTTTCTTT.

The CDR3 region is CASSLVRGGPPGQETQYF. The CDR3 DNA sequence: TGTGCCAGCAGCTTGGTTCGCGGGGGGCCGCCGGGACAAGAGACCCAGTACTTC. The V and J genes are TRBV7-2 and TRBJ2-5; 8 bases are a match to TRBD2. Trimming took 3 bases from V and 2 from J; bases not matched to a gene: 14. The CDR3 extends over 18 amino acids. Per germline, CDR1 SGHTA and CDR2 FQGNSA.

This clonotype was counted a few times. V usage is TRBV6-4 and J usage is TRBJ2-3; D gene unclear. Trimming removed 4 bases from V and 2 bases from J, with 13 bases in between. The CDR3 extends over 15 amino acids. CDR1 is MRHNA and CDR2 is SNTAGT in the germline V gene. The CDR3 is CASSAAGQNTDTQYF. The CDR3 DNA reads as TGTGCCAGCAGTGCAGCCGGGCAGAACACAGATACGCAGTATTTT.

This clonotype occurred many times. This sequence joins TRBV10-1 and TRBJ1-1; D not resolved. Germline V gene sequence: CDR1 WNHNN, CDR2 SYGVQD (reference sequence). The V and J ends lost 2 bases and 7 bases respectively, with 11 bases between them. The CDR3 has 13 amino acids. CDR3 residues: CASSEDGMGEAFF. The CDR3 bases are TGCGCCAGCAGTGAGGACGGAATGGGTGAAGCTTTCTTT.

This chain uses TRBV5-1 with TRBJ2-1; 7 positions agree with TRBD2. CDR3 length: 16 amino acids. Per germline, CDR1 SGHRS and CDR2 YFSETQ. The junction had 15 bases not matched to a gene; V was cut back by 4 bases and J by 8 bases. This CDR3 is CASSLPSGAGLDEQFF. DNA of the CDR3: TGCGCCAGCAGCCTCCCAAGCGGGGCAGGGTTGGATGAGCAGTTCTTC.

This clonotype has a handful of counts. The CDR3, as DNA: TGTGCCAGCAGCCTCCAGGGGGCGCGGTTCCCCGGGGAGCTGTTTTTT. It codes for CASSLQGARFPGELFF. The chain employs TRBV7-3 and TRBJ2-2, with TRBD1 identical over 8 bases. In germline, CDR1 is SGHTA, CDR2 FQGTGA. The CDR3 has 16 residues. With 5 bases clipped from V and 6 bases from J, the junction kept 11 bases outside the gene matches. The full variable domain, completed using reference TRBV7-3 and TRBJ2-2, is GAGVSQTPSNKVTEKGKYVELRCDPISGHTALYWYRQSLGQGPEFLIYFQGTGAADDSGLPNDRFFAVRPEGSVSTLKIQRTERGDSAVYLCASSLQGARFPGELFFGEGSRLTVL.